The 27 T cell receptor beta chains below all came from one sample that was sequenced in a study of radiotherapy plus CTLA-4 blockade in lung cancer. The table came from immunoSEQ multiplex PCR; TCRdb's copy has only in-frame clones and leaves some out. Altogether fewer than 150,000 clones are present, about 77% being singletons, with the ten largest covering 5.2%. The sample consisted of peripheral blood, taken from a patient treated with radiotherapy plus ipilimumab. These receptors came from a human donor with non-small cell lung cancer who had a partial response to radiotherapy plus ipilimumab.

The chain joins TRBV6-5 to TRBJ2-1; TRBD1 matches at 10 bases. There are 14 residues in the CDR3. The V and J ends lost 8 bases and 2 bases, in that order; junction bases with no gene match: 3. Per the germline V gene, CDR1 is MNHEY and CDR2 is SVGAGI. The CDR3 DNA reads TGTGCCAGCCGCGGACAGGGGGCCTACAATGAGCAGTTCTTC. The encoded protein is CASRGQGAYNEQFF.

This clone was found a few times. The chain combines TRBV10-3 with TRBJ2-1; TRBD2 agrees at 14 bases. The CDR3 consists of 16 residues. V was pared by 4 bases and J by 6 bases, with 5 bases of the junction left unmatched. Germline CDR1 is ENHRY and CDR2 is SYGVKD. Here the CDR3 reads CAISARLAGGTNEQFF. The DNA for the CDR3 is TGTGCCATCAGTGCCAGACTAGCGGGAGGGACCAATGAGCAGTTCTTC.

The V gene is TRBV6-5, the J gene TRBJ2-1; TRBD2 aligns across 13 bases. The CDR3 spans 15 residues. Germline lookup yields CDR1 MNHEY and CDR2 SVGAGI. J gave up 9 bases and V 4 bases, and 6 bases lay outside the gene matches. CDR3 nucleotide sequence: TGTGCCAGCAGTTCCACGACTAGCGGGAGGATTGAGCAGTTCTTC. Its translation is CASSSTTSGRIEQFF.

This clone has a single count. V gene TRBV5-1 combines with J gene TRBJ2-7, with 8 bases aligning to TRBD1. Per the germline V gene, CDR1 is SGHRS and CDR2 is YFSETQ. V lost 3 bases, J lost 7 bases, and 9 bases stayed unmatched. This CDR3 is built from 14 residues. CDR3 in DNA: TGCGCCAGCAGCTACGGACAGGGCCCTGGGGAGCAGTACTTC. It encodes CASSYGQGPGEQYF.

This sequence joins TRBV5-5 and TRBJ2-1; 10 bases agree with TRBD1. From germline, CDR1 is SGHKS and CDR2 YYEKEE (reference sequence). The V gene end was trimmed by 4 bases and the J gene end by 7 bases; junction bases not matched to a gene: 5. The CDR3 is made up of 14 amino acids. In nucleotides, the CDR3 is TGTGCCAGCAGCGTAGGACAGGGGGGGAATGAGCAGTTCTTC. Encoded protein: CASSVGQGGNEQFF.

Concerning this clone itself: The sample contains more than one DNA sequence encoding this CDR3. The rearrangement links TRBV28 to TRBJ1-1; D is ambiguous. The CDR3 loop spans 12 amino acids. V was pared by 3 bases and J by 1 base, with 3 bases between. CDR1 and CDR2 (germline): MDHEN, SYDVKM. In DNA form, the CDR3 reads TGTGCCAGCAGTTTTCGGAACACTGAAGCTTTCTTT. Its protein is CASSFRNTEAFF. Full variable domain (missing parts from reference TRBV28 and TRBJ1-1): DVKVTQSSRYLVKRTGEKVFLECVQDMDHENMFWYRQDPGLGLRLIYFSYDVKMKEKGDIPEGYSVSREKKERFSLILESASTNQTSMYLCASSFRNTEAFFGQGTRLTVV.

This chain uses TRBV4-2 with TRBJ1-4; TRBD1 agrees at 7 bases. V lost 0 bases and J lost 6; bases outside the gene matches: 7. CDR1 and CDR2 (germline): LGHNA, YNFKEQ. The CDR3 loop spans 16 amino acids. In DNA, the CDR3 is TGTGCCAGCAGCCAAGATCTGGCAGGGGGATATGAAAAACTGTTTTTT. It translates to CASSQDLAGGYEKLFF.

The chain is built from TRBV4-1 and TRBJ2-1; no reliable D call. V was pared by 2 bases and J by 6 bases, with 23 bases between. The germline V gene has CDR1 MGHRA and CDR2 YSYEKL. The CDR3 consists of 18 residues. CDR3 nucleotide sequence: TGCGCCAGCAGCCAACTTGATTTGCTCCCACTCCCTACCAATGAGCAGTTCTTC. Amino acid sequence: CASSQLDLLPLPTNEQFF.

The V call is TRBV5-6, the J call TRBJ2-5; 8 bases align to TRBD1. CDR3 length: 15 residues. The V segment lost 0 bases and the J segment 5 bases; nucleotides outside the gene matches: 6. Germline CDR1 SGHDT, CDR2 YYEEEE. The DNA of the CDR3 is TGTGCCAGCAGCTTGGGCAGGGGGCTTGGGGAGACCCAGTACTTC. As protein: CASSLGRGLGETQYF.

The CDR3 bases are TGTGCCAGCAGCTTAAACAGGGTAAACCCGATCTATGGCTACACCTTC. Translation gives CASSLNRVNPIYGYTF. V usage is TRBV5-6 and J usage is TRBJ1-2, with D possibly TRBD1 on 6 matching bases. Per the germline V gene, CDR1 is SGHDT and CDR2 is YYEEEE. The CDR3 is made up of 16 amino acids. The V end lost 2 bases, the J end lost 4 bases, and 18 bases lay between the germline ends.

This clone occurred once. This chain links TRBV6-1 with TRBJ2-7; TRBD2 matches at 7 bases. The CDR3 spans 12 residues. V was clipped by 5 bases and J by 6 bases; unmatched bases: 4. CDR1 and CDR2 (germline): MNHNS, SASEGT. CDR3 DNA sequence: TGTGCCAGCAGTCGGGAGGTCCCCGAGCAGTACTTC. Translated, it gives CASSREVPEQYF.

The CDR3 here is CASSTTGAGANVLTF. Here the CDR3 DNA reads TGTGCCAGTAGTACCACAGGGGCCGGGGCCAACGTCCTGACTTTC. V usage is TRBV19 and J usage is TRBJ2-6; 7 positions agree with TRBD1. The length of the CDR3 is 15 residues. Germline loops: CDR1 LNHDA, CDR2 SQIVND (reference sequence). With V trimmed by 4 bases and J by 4 bases, 4 bases remained unmatched. Combining the CDR3 with reference TRBV19 and TRBJ2-6 gives the whole variable domain DGGITQSPKYLFRKEGQNVTLSCEQNLNHDAMYWYRQDPGQGLRLIYYSQIVNDFQKGDIAEGYSVSREKKESFPLTVTSAQKNPTAFYLCASSTTGAGANVLTFGAGSRLTVL.

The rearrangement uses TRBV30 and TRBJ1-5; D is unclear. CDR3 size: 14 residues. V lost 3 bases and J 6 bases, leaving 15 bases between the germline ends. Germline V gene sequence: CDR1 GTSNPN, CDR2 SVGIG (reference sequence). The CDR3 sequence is CAWSRPLTAQPQHF. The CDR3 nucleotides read TGTGCCTGGAGCCGGCCCCTAACAGCTCAGCCCCAGCATTTT.

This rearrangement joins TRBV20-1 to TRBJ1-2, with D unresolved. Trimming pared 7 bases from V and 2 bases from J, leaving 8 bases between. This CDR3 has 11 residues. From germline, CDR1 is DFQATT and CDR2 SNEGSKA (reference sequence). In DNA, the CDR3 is TGCAGTGTCTCGTCCAACTATGGCTACACCTTC. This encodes CSVSSNYGYTF.

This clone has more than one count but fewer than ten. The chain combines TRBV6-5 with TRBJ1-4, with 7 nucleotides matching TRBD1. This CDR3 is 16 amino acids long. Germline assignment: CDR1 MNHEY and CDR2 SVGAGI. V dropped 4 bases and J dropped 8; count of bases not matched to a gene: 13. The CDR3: CASSLTQGGGREKLFF. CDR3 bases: TGTGCCAGCAGTTTAACCCAGGGGGGAGGCAGAGAAAAACTGTTTTTT.

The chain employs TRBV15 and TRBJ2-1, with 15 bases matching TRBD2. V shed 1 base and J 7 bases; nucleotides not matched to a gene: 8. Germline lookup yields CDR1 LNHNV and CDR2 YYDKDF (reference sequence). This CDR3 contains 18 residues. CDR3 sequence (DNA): TGTGCCACCAGCAGAGGATTGGCCGGGACTAGCGGGAGGAATGAGCAGTTCTTC. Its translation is CATSRGLAGTSGRNEQFF.

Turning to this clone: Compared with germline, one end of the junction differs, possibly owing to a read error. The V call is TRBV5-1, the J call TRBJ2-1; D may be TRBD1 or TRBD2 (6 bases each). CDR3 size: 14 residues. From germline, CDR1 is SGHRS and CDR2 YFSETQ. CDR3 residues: CASRLEGDYNEQFF. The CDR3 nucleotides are TGCGCCAGCAGATTGGAGGGGGACTACAATGAGCAGTTCTTC.

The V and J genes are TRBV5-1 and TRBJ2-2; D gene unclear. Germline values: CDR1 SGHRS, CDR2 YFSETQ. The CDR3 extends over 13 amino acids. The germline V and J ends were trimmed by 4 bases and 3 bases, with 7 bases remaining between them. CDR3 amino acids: CASSLFDTGELFF. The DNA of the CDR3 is TGCGCCAGCAGCCTCTTTGACACCGGGGAGCTGTTTTTT. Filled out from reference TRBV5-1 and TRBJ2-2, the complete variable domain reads KAGVTQTPRYLIKTRGQQVTLSCSPISGHRSVSWYQQTPGQGLQFLFEYFSETQRNKGNFPGRFSGRQFSNSRSEMNVSTLELGDSALYLCASSLFDTGELFFGEGSRLTVL.

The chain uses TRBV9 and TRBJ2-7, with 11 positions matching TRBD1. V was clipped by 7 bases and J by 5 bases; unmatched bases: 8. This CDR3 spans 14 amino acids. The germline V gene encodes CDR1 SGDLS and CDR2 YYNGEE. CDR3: CASSGTGGGHEQYF. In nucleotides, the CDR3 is TGTGCCAGCTCTGGGACAGGGGGTGGCCACGAGCAGTACTTC.

CDR3 sequence: CASSVSVDSGNTIYF. The CDR3 DNA is TGTGCCAGCAGCGTATCGGTAGACTCTGGAAACACCATATATTTT. V usage is TRBV9 and J usage is TRBJ1-3, with D uncertain. V was trimmed by 1 base and J by 0 bases, leaving 8 bases between them. This CDR3 is built from 15 residues. Germline loops: CDR1 SGDLS, CDR2 YYNGEE.

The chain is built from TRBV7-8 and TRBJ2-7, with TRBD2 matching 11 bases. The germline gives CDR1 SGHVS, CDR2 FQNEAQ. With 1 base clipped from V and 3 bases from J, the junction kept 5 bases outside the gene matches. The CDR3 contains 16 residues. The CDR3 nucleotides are TGTGCCAGCAGCTTAGGCAGCACTAGCGGGAGCTACGAGCAGTACGTC. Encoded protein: CASSLGSTSGSYEQYV.

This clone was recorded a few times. This CDR3 is CASSLDSLAGGHTDTQYF. The CDR3 DNA follows: TGTGCCAGCAGCTTAGATTCGTTAGCGGGAGGTCACACAGATACGCAGTATTTT. This rearrangement joins TRBV11-2 to TRBJ2-3; 10 bases fit TRBD2. From germline, CDR1 is SGHAT and CDR2 FQNNGV. V shed 0 bases and J 2 bases; nucleotides not matched to a gene: 8. The CDR3 contains 18 residues.

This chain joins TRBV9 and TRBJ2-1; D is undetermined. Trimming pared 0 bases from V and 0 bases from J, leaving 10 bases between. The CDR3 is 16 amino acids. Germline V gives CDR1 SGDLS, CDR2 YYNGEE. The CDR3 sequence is CASSVAGSSSYNEQFF. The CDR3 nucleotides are TGTGCCAGCAGCGTAGCGGGTTCAAGCTCCTACAATGAGCAGTTCTTC.

CDR3 coding DNA: TGTGCCAGCAGCCCCGGGGGTGGGGCCAGGGCAGATACGCAGTATTTT. Its protein product is CASSPGGGARADTQYF. The chain couples TRBV7-8 to TRBJ2-3; D possibly corresponds to TRBD2 (6 bases). CDR1 and CDR2 from the germline V gene are SGHVS and FQNEAQ. V shed 5 bases and J shed 4 bases, with 19 bases lying between them. The CDR3 contains 16 residues. Variable domain in full (rest from reference TRBV7-8 and TRBJ2-3): GAGVSQSPRYKVAKRGQDVALRCDPISGHVSLFWYQQALGQGPEFLTYFQNEAQLDKSGLPSDRFFAERPEGSVSTLKIQRTQQEDSAVYLCASSPGGGARADTQYFGPGTRLTVL.

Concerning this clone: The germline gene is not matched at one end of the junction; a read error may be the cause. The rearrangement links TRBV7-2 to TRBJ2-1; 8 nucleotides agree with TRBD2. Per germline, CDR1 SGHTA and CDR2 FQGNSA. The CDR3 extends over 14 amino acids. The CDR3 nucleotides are TGTGCCAGCAGTACAATCGGGGGGGGTAATGTGCAGTTCTTC. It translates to CASSTIGGGNVQFF.

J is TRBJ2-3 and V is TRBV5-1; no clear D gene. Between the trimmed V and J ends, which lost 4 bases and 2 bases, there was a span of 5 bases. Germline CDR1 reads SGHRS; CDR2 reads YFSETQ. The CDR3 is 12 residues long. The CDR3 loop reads CASSTYTDTQYF. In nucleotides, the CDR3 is TGCGCCAGCAGCACCTACACAGATACGCAGTATTTT.

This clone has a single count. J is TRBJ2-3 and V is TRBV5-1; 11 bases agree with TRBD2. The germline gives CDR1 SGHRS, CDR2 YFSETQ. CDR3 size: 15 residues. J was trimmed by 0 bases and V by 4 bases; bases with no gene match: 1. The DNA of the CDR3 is TGCGCCAGCAGCACTAGCGGGGGTAGCACAGATACGCAGTATTTT. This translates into CASSTSGGSTDTQYF. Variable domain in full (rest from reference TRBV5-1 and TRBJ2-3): KAGVTQTPRYLIKTRGQQVTLSCSPISGHRSVSWYQQTPGQGLQFLFEYFSETQRNKGNFPGRFSGRQFSNSRSEMNVSTLELGDSALYLCASSTSGGSTDTQYFGPGTRLTVL.